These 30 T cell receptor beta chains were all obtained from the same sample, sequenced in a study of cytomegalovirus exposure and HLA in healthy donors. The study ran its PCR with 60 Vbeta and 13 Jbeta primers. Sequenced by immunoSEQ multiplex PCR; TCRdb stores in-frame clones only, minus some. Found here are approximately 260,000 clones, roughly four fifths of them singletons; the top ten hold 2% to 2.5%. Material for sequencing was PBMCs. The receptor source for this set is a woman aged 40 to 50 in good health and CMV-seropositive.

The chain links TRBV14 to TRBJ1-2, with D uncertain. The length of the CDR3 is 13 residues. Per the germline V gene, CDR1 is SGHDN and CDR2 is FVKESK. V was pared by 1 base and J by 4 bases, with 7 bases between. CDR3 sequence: CASSQASSYGYTF. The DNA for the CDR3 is TGTGCCAGCAGCCAAGCCTCCAGCTATGGCTACACCTTC. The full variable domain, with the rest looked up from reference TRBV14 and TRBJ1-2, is EAGVTQFPSHSVIEKGQTVTLRCDPISGHDNLYWYRRVMGKEIKFLLHFVKESKQDESGMPNNRFLAERTGGTYSTLKVQPAELEDSGVYFCASSQASSYGYTFGSGTRLTVV.

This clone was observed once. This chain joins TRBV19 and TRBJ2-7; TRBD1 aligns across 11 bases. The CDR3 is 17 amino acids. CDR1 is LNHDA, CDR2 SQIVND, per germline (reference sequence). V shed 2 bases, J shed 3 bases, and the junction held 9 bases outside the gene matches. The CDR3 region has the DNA TGTGCCAGTAGTATATCCTCAGGGGGGACAGGGGGCTACGAGCAGTACTTC. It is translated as CASSISSGGTGGYEQYF.

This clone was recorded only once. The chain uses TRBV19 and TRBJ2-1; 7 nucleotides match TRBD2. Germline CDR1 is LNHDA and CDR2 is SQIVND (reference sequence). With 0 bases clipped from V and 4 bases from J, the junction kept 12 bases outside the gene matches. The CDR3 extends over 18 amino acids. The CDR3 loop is CASSIDILLTSSYNEQFF. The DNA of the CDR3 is TGTGCCAGTAGTATAGATATTCTCTTGACTAGCAGTTACAATGAGCAGTTCTTC.

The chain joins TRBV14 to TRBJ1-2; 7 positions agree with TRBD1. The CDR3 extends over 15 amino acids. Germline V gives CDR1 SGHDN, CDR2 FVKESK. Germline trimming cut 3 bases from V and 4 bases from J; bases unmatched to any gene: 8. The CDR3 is CASSHSLGTAYGYTF. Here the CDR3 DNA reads TGTGCCAGCAGCCATTCGTTGGGGACAGCCTATGGCTACACCTTC.

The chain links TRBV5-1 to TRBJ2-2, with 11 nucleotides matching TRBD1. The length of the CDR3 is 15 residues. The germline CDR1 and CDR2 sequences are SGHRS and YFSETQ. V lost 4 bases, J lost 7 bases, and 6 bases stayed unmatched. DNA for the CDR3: TGCGCCAGCAGCGACGGGACAGGGGGGTTCGGGGAGCTGTTTTTT. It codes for CASSDGTGGFGELFF.

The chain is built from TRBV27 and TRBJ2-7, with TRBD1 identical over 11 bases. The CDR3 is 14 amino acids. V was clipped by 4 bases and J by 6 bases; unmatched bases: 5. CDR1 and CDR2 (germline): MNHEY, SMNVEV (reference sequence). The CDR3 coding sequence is TGTGCCAGCAGTTCCGGACAGGGGGCTAGCGAGCAGTACTTC. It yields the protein CASSSGQGASEQYF.

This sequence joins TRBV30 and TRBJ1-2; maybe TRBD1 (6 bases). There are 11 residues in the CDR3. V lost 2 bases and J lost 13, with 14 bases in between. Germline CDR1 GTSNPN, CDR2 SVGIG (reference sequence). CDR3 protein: CAWSSGGYLTF. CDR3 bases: TGTGCCTGGAGTAGCGGGGGCTATCTCACCTTC.

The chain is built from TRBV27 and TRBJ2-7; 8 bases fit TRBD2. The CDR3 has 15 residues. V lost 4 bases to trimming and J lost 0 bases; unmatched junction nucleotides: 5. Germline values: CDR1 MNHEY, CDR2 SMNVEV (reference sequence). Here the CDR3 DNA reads TGTGCCAGCAGTTCGAGCGGGAGTGTCTCCTACGAGCAGTACTTC. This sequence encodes CASSSSGSVSYEQYF.

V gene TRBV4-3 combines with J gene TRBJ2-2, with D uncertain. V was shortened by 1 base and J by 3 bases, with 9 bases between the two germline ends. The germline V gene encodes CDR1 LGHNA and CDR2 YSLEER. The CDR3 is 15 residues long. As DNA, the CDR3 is TGCGCCAGCAGCCAAGTCAGTGGGCACACCGGGGAGCTGTTTTTT. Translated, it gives CASSQVSGHTGELFF.

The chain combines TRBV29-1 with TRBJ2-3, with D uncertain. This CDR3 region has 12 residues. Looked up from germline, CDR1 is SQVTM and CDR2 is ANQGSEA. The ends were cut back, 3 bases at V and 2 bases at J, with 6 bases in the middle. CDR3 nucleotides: TGCAGCGTTGAGGGCTCCACAGATACGCAGTATTTT. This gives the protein CSVEGSTDTQYF.

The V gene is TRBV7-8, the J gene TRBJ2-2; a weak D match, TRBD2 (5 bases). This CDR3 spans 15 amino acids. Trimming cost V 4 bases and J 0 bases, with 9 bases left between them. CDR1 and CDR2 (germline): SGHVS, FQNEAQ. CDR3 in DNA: TGTGCCAGCAGCTGGACTGTCGCGAACACCGGGGAGCTGTTTTTT. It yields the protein CASSWTVANTGELFF.

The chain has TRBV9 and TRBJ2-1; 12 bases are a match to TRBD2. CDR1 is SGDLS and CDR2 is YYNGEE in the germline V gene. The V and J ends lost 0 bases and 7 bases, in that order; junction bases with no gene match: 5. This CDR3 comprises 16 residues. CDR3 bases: TGTGCCAGCAGCGTAGCTAGCGGGAGGGCCACAAATGAGCAGTTCTTC. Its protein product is CASSVASGRATNEQFF.

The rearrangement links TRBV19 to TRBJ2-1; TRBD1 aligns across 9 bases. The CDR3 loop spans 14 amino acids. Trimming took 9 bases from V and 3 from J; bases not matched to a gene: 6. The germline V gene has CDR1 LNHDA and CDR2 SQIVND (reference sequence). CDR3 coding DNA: TGTGCCAGCCACCCGGGACAGGGCTACAATGAGCAGTTCTTC. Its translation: CASHPGQGYNEQFF.

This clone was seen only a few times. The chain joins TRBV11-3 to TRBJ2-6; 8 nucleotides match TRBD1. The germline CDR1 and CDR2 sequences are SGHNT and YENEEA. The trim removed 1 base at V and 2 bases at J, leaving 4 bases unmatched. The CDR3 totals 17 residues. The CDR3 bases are TGTGCCAGCAGCTTAGGACAGGGGAGGACTGGGGCCAACGTCCTGACTTTC. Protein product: CASSLGQGRTGANVLTF.

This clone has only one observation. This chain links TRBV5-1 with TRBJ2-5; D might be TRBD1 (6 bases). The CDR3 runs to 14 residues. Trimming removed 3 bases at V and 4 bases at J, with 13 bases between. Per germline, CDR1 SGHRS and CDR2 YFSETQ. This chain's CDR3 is CASSSTTGGETQYF. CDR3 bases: TGCGCCAGCAGCTCAACGACAGGCGGAGAGACCCAGTACTTC.

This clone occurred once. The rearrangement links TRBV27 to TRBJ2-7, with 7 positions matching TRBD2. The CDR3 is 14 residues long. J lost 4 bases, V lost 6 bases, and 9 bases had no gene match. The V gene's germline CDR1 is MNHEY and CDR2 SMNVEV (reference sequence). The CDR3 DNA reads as TGTGCCAGCAGACACGGGACTACTCCTTACGAGCAGTACTTC. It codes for CASRHGTTPYEQYF.

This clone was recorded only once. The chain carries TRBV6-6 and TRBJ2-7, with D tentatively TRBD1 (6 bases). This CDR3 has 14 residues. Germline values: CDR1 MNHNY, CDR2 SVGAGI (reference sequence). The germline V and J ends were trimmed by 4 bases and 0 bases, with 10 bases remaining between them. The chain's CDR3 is CASSSQGISYEQYF. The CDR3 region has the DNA TGTGCCAGCAGTTCCCAGGGGATCTCCTACGAGCAGTACTTC.

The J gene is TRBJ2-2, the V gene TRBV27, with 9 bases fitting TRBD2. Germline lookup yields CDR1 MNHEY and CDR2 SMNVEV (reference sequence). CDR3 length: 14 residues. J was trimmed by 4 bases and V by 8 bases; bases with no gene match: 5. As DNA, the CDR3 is TGTGCCAGCTGGCGGGGGGGAGCCACCGGGGAGCTGTTTTTT. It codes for CASWRGGATGELFF.

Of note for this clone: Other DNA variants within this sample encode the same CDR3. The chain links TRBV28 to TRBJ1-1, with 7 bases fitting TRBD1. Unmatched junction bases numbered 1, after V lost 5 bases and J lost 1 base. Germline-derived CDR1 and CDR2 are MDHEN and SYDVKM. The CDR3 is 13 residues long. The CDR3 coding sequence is TGTGCCAGCAGTGGGGACAGGAACACTGAAGCTTTCTTT. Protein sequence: CASSGDRNTEAFF.

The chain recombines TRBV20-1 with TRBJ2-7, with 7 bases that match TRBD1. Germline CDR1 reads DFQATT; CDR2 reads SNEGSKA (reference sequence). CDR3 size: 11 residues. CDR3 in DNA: TGCAGCCTACCCAGGGGGTACGAGCAGTACTTC. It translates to CSLPRGYEQYF.

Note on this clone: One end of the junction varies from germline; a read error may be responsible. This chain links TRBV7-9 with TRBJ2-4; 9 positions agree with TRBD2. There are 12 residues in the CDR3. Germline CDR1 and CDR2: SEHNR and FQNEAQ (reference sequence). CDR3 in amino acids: CATGTSKYIQYF. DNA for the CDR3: TGTGCCACCGGGACTAGCAAATACATTCAGTACTTC.

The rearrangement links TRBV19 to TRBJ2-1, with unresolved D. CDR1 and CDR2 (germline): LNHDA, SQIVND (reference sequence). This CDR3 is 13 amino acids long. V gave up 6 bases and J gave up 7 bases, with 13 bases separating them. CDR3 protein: CASRRLDVNEQFF. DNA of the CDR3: TGTGCCAGTAGAAGGCTAGACGTTAATGAGCAGTTCTTC. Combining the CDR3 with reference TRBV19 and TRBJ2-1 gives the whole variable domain DGGITQSPKYLFRKEGQNVTLSCEQNLNHDAMYWYRQDPGQGLRLIYYSQIVNDFQKGDIAEGYSVSREKKESFPLTVTSAQKNPTAFYLCASRRLDVNEQFFGPGTRLTVL.

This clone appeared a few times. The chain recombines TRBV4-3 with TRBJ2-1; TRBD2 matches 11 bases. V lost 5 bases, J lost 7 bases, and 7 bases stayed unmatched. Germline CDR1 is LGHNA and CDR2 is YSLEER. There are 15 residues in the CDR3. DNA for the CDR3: TGCGCCAGCAGCGTTAGCGGGAGGGCCTTAAATGAGCAGTTCTTC. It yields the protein CASSVSGRALNEQFF.

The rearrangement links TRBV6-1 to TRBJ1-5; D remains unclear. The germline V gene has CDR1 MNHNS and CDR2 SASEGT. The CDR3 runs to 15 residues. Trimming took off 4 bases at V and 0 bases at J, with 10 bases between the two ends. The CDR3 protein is CASSGQDFSNQPQHF. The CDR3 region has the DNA TGTGCCAGCAGTGGGCAGGACTTTAGCAATCAGCCCCAGCATTTT.

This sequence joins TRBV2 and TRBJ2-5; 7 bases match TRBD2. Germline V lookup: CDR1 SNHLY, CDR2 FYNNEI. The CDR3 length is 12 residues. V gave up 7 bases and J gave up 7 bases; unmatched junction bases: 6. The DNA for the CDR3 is TGTGCCAGCAAGGGACTATCAGTGACCCAGTACTTC. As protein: CASKGLSVTQYF.

The DNA for the CDR3 is TGCGCCAGCAGCCTGCCAGGGCTTACCTGGGAGACCCAGTACTTC. Translated: CASSLPGLTWETQYF. V and J are TRBV5-1 and TRBJ2-5; TRBD1 is a possible D gene (5 bases). With 4 bases removed from V and 5 bases from J, the gap between germline ends came to 18 bases. Germline-derived CDR1 and CDR2 are SGHRS and YFSETQ. The length of the CDR3 is 15 residues.

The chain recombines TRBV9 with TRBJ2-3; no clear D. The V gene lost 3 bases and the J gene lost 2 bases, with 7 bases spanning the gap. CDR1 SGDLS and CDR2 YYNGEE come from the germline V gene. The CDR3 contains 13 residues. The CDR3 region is CASSGSPTDTQYF. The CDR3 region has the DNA TGTGCCAGCAGCGGGAGTCCCACAGATACGCAGTATTTT.

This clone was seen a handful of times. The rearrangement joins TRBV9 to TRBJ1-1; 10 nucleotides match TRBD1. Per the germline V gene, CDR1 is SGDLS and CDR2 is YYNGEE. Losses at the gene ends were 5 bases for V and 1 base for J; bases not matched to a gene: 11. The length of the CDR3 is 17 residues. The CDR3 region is CASSLRDRGWENTEAFF. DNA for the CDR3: TGTGCCAGCAGTCTTAGGGACAGGGGATGGGAGAACACTGAAGCTTTCTTT.

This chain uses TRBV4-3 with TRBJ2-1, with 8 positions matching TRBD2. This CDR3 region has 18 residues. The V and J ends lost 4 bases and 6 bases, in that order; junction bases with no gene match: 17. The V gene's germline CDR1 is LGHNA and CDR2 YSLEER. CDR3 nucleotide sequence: TGCGCCAGCAGCCCGATCCCGAGGCTAGCGGGCCGGACCAATGAGCAGTTCTTC. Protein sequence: CASSPIPRLAGRTNEQFF.

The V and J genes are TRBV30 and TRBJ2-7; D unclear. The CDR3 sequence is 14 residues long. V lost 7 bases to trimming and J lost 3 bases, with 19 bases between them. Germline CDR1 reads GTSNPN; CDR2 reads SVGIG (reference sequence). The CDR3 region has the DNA TGTGCCTTCGTTACGGCGGCGAGCCACTACGAGCAGTACTTC. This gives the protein CAFVTAASHYEQYF. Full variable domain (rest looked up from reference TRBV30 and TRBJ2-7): SQTIHQWPATLVQPVGSPLSLECTVEGTSNPNLYWYRQAAGRGLQLLFYSVGIGQISSEVPQNLSASRPQDRQFILSSKKLLLSDSGFYLCAFVTAASHYEQYFGPGTRLTVT.